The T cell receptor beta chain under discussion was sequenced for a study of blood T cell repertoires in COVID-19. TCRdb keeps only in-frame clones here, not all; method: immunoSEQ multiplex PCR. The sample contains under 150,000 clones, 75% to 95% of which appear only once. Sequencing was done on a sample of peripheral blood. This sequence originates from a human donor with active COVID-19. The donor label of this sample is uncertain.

The CDR3 region has the DNA TGTGCCAGCAGTTACTCATCACTAGCGGGGGGACCCTGGTACTTC. Its protein product is CASSYSSLAGGPWYF. The V and J genes are TRBV6-5 and TRBJ2-5; 12 bases agree with TRBD2. Germline CDR1 reads MNHEY; CDR2 reads SVGAGI. The CDR3 length is 15 residues. V shed 0 bases and J 13 bases; nucleotides not matched to a gene: 9.